This is a list of T cell receptor beta chains from one sample in a study of blood T cells in healthy people across ages. TCRdb analysed the 5' RACE reads with MiXCR anew, one entry per CDR3 protein. The sample comprises some 920,000 distinct CDR3 sequences, roughly 51% of which are singletons, and about 21% rests with the top ten. The specimen was blood. Receptors originate from a woman aged 55-70 years in good health. CDR3s include the opening cysteine and the closing phenylalanine or tryptophan. Fields, in order: CDR3 DNA, CDR3 protein, V gene, J gene, clone size, D gene. The D gene is left open where the match is weak. The size entry is marked missing in some rows and otherwise reads once, few, many or a size class.

DNA: TGCGCCAGCAGCCAAAAGATTGGAAGGTATAATGAGCAGTTCTTC; CDR3: CASSQKIGRYNEQFF; V: TRBV4-3; J: TRBJ2-1; size: -; D: -
DNA: TGTGCCAGCGATACTCTAGGGCCGTCCAATCAGCCCCAGCATTTT; CDR3: CASDTLGPSNQPQHF; V: TRBV2; J: TRBJ1-5; size: -; D: -
DNA: TGTGCCAGCAGCTTAGGCCGACTAGGAGATACGCAGTATTTT; CDR3: CASSLGRLGDTQYF; V: TRBV7-9; J: TRBJ2-3; size: -; D: -
DNA: TGTGCCAGCAGGGGTGGGACAGAAGAGACCCAGTACTTC; CDR3: CASRGGTEETQYF; V: TRBV27; J: TRBJ2-5; size: -; D: TRBD1
DNA: TGTGCCAGCAGCTTAGAAACAGGGTTTTCCACCGGGGAGCTGTTTTTT; CDR3: CASSLETGFSTGELFF; V: TRBV7-6; J: TRBJ2-2; size: -; D: -
DNA: TGTGCCAGCAGTCTTGCAGCGGGAATCTACTACGAGCAGTACTTC; CDR3: CASSLAAGIYYEQYF; V: TRBV27; J: TRBJ2-7; size: few; D: TRBD2
DNA: TGTGCCAGCAGCTTACGGGTCTCACGGGTGGAGACCCAGTACTTC; CDR3: CASSLRVSRVETQYF; V: TRBV9; J: TRBJ2-5; size: few; D: -
DNA: TGTGCCAGCAGTTTATATAGCGGGAGGGTCTACGAGCAGTACTTC; CDR3: CASSLYSGRVYEQYF; V: TRBV28; J: TRBJ2-7; size: few; D: TRBD2
DNA: TGTGCCAGCAGTTTCGACCCTGGGAATGAGCAGTTCTTC; CDR3: CASSFDPGNEQFF; V: TRBV27; J: TRBJ2-1; size: once; D: -
DNA: TGTGCCACCAGCCCCGAGGGCGCCGGTAGCAATCAGCCCCAGCATTTT; CDR3: CATSPEGAGSNQPQHF; V: TRBV24-1; J: TRBJ1-5; size: -; D: -
DNA: TGCAGTGCCTGGACAGCTGGCACAGATACGCAGTATTTT; CDR3: CSAWTAGTDTQYF; V: TRBV20-1; J: TRBJ2-3; size: -; D: -
DNA: TGTGCCTGGAGTGCGGACAGGATATCGGAAAAACTGTTTTTT; CDR3: CAWSADRISEKLFF; V: TRBV30; J: TRBJ1-4; size: -; D: TRBD1
DNA: TGCAGTACGCCCGGGGGTGAGACCCAGTACTTC; CDR3: CSTPGGETQYF; V: TRBV20-1; J: TRBJ2-5; size: few; D: -
DNA: TGTGCCAGCAGCCAAGAGGGGTCCCCGAGCTCCTACAATGAGCAGTTCTTC; CDR3: CASSQEGSPSSYNEQFF; V: TRBV4-2; J: TRBJ2-1; size: few; D: -
DNA: TGCGCCAGCAGCCAAGTGGGGAGGGACAGGGGAGGCACAGATACGCAGTATTTT; CDR3: CASSQVGRDRGGTDTQYF; V: TRBV4-1; J: TRBJ2-3; size: few; D: TRBD1
DNA: TGTGCCAGCAGGGGACTAGCGGGAGTCCCAGAGACCCAGTACTTC; CDR3: CASRGLAGVPETQYF; V: TRBV2; J: TRBJ2-5; size: -; D: TRBD2
DNA: TGTGCCAGCAGTCCACTTGGTGTCTCTGGGGCCAACGTCCTGACTTTC; CDR3: CASSPLGVSGANVLTF; V: TRBV12-3/TRBV12-4; J: TRBJ2-6; size: many; D: -
DNA: TGTGCCAGCAGCTTGGCCGGGGGAAGGGGGATCGGAGAGACCCAGTACTTC; CDR3: CASSLAGGRGIGETQYF; V: TRBV5-5; J: TRBJ2-5; size: -; D: -
DNA: TGTGCCAGCAGCGCCCGCGGGGGACCCGACGAGCAGTACTTC; CDR3: CASSARGGPDEQYF; V: TRBV7-2; J: TRBJ2-7; size: -; D: TRBD2
DNA: TGTGCCAGCAGTTCGGAACAGGGGGATTTACAAGAGACCCAGTACTTC; CDR3: CASSSEQGDLQETQYF; V: TRBV12-3/TRBV12-4; J: TRBJ2-5; size: -; D: TRBD1
DNA: TGTGCCAGCACCTTGGGGAGAGGGGTGTTACAAGAGACCCAGTACTTC; CDR3: CASTLGRGVLQETQYF; V: TRBV28; J: TRBJ2-5; size: -; D: -
DNA: TGCAGCGTTGAAAGAAGGGACAGGAGCTCCTACGAGCGGTACTTC; CDR3: CSVERRDRSSYERYF; V: TRBV29-1; J: TRBJ2-7; size: -; D: TRBD1
DNA: TGTGCCAGCAGATATGGGTCTCACTGGGAGCAGTACTTC; CDR3: CASRYGSHWEQYF; V: TRBV11-3; J: TRBJ2-7; size: -; D: -
DNA: TGTGCCAGCAGTTGGGGTAGCGGGAACAATGAGCAGTTCTTC; CDR3: CASSWGSGNNEQFF; V: TRBV27; J: TRBJ2-1; size: -; D: TRBD2
DNA: TGTGCCAGCAGTGACCGAGCGGGAAGGAACCAAGAGACCCAGTACTTC; CDR3: CASSDRAGRNQETQYF; V: TRBV6-1; J: TRBJ2-5; size: -; D: TRBD2
DNA: TGTGCCAGTAAGGCTTTTTCGGATTACAATGAGCAGTTCTTC; CDR3: CASKAFSDYNEQFF; V: TRBV19; J: TRBJ2-1; size: -; D: -